Below are 28 T cell receptor beta chains sequenced from a single sample in a study of blood T cell repertoires in COVID-19. Clones were read by immunoSEQ multiplex PCR, and TCRdb kept only the in-frame ones, dropping some. The sample consists of fewer than 200,000 clones, nearly 90% of them appearing once. Sequencing was done on a sample of peripheral blood. These receptors all come from a man aged 18-30 years who had recovered from COVID-19.

This chain links TRBV28 with TRBJ1-2, with TRBD1 matching over 8 bases. CDR1 is MDHEN, CDR2 SYDVKM, per germline. CDR3 size: 12 residues. Losses at the gene ends were 8 bases for V and 5 bases for J; bases not matched to a gene: 4. The CDR3 is CASGDRRYGYTF. CDR3 bases: TGTGCCAGCGGGGACAGGAGATATGGCTACACCTTC.

The J gene is TRBJ2-6, the V gene TRBV30; D is unclear. Looked up from germline, CDR1 is GTSNPN and CDR2 is SVGIG (reference sequence). Trimming took off 5 bases at V and 0 bases at J, with 5 bases between the two ends. The CDR3 contains 13 residues. The CDR3: CAWELSGANVLTF. In DNA form, the CDR3 reads TGTGCCTGGGAACTCTCTGGGGCCAACGTCCTGACTTTC.

This chain joins TRBV28 and TRBJ2-1, with 7 bases lining up with TRBD1. Germline values: CDR1 MDHEN, CDR2 SYDVKM. The CDR3 is 16 residues long. V dropped 7 bases and J dropped 5; count of bases not matched to a gene: 14. CDR3 protein: CASTPPGWDRDNEQFF. The DNA for the CDR3 is TGTGCCAGCACCCCCCCGGGTTGGGACAGAGACAATGAGCAGTTCTTC. Combining the CDR3 with reference TRBV28 and TRBJ2-1 gives the whole variable domain DVKVTQSSRYLVKRTGEKVFLECVQDMDHENMFWYRQDPGLGLRLIYFSYDVKMKEKGDIPEGYSVSREKKERFSLILESASTNQTSMYLCASTPPGWDRDNEQFFGPGTRLTVL.

The CDR3 loop is CASSAQTGTPHPGYTF. In nucleotides, the CDR3 is TGTGCCAGCAGCGCGCAAACCGGGACACCACACCCGGGCTACACCTTC. V is TRBV9 and J is TRBJ1-2, with a tentative D call TRBD1 (6 bases). Germline CDR1 reads SGDLS; CDR2 reads YYNGEE. CDR3 length: 16 residues. V was clipped by 3 bases and J by 8 bases, with 23 bases between them.

The genes are TRBV7-2 and TRBJ1-5; TRBD1 aligns across 8 bases. Per germline, CDR1 SGHTA and CDR2 FQGNSA. The CDR3 is 13 residues long. J lost 6 bases, V lost 8 bases, and 6 bases had no gene match. This chain's CDR3 is CASRSGGGQPQHF. CDR3 DNA: TGTGCCAGCCGGTCAGGGGGCGGTCAGCCCCAGCATTTT.

This rearrangement joins TRBV6-1 to TRBJ1-5, with 9 bases identical to TRBD1. The J segment lost 1 base and the V segment lost 4 bases, leaving 5 bases of the junction unmatched. This CDR3 has 16 amino acids. Looked up from germline, CDR1 is MNHNS and CDR2 is SASEGT. The CDR3 reads CASSGKDRGSNQPQHF. For the CDR3, the DNA is TGTGCCAGCAGTGGAAAGGACAGGGGAAGCAATCAGCCCCAGCATTTT.

V is TRBV5-1 and J is TRBJ1-5, with D uncertain. The germline CDR1 and CDR2 sequences are SGHRS and YFSETQ. CDR3 length: 15 residues. V lost 0 bases and J 3 bases, leaving 10 bases between the germline ends. The CDR3 protein is CASSLEPSPNQPQHF. The CDR3 region has the DNA TGCGCCAGCAGCTTGGAACCCAGTCCCAATCAGCCCCAGCATTTT.

The V and J genes are TRBV5-1 and TRBJ1-3, with 9 positions matching TRBD1. The CDR3 is 18 amino acids. CDR1 SGHRS and CDR2 YFSETQ come from the germline V gene. V shed 7 bases, J shed 2 bases, and the junction held 16 bases outside the gene matches. The CDR3 here is CASLPGTGQGRAGNTIYF. The CDR3 nucleotides are TGCGCCAGCTTACCCGGGACAGGGCAGGGACGGGCTGGAAACACCATATATTTT.

The gene calls are TRBV28 and TRBJ1-4; D is perhaps TRBD1 (6 bases). The CDR3 is 15 amino acids. Germline CDR1 is MDHEN and CDR2 is SYDVKM. V lost 8 bases, J lost 9 bases, and 22 bases lay in between. CDR3 amino acids: CASSSPGTLGQKLFF. DNA of the CDR3: TGTGCCAGCTCCAGCCCCGGGACACTGGGGCAAAAACTGTTTTTT.

The rearrangement links TRBV11-2 to TRBJ2-3, with 10 bases aligning to TRBD2. The CDR3 contains 16 residues. J lost 1 base, V lost 2 bases, and 3 bases had no gene match. CDR1 and CDR2 (germline): SGHAT, FQNNGV. CDR3 DNA: TGTGCCAGCAGCTTAATGCTAGCGGGAGGCACAGATACGCAGTATTTT. Translation: CASSLMLAGGTDTQYF.

The chain uses TRBV7-2 and TRBJ1-2; D is possibly TRBD1 (5 bases). CDR1 and CDR2 (germline): SGHTA, FQGNSA. There are 14 residues in the CDR3. The germline V and J ends were trimmed by 1 base and 2 bases, with 8 bases remaining between them. CDR3 amino acids: CASSLEAGNYGYTF. The CDR3 nucleotides are TGTGCCAGCAGCTTAGAGGCAGGGAACTATGGCTACACCTTC.

The chain recombines TRBV28 with TRBJ1-1; the D gene is possibly TRBD1 (6 bases). The CDR3 extends over 15 amino acids. CDR1 is MDHEN, CDR2 SYDVKM, per germline. V lost 1 base, J lost 2 bases, and 11 bases lay in between. The CDR3 is CASSLLRGKNTEAFF. The CDR3 region has the DNA TGTGCCAGCAGTTTATTAAGGGGGAAAAACACTGAAGCTTTCTTT.

This chain uses TRBV11-3 with TRBJ2-2; no clear D gene. V lost 4 bases, J lost 5 bases, and 8 bases lay in between. Germline V CDR1 and CDR2: SGHNT, YENEEA. The length of the CDR3 is 13 residues. The CDR3: CASSSRYTGELFF. The CDR3 nucleotides are TGTGCCAGCAGCTCCAGATATACCGGGGAGCTGTTTTTT.

The rearrangement uses TRBV5-5 and TRBJ2-2, with D unclear. V was shortened by 0 bases and J by 5 bases, with 8 bases between the two germline ends. The CDR3 consists of 14 residues. Germline CDR1 SGHKS, CDR2 YYEKEE (reference sequence). The CDR3 region is CASSLVQATGELFF. Written as DNA, the CDR3 is TGTGCCAGCAGCTTGGTGCAGGCAACCGGGGAGCTGTTTTTT.

This chain uses TRBV11-1 with TRBJ2-7; perhaps TRBD1 as D (7 bases). The CDR3 totals 13 residues. The germline CDR1 and CDR2 sequences are SGHAT and FQDESV (reference sequence). V was trimmed by 8 bases and J by 2 bases, leaving 13 bases between them. The CDR3 here is CASWAGGTYEQYF. DNA of the CDR3: TGTGCCAGCTGGGCAGGGGGGACCTACGAGCAGTACTTC. Supplemented by reference TRBV11-1 and TRBJ2-7, the full variable domain reads EAEVAQSPRYKITEKSQAVAFWCDPISGHATLYWYRQILGQGPELLVQFQDESVVDDSQLPKDRFSAERLKGVDSTLKIQPAELGDSAMYLCASWAGGTYEQYFGPGTRLTVT.

V is TRBV7-2 and J is TRBJ1-3; no definite D call. This CDR3 comprises 16 residues. Between the trimmed V and J ends, which lost 5 bases and 0 bases, there was a span of 14 bases. The V gene's germline CDR1 is SGHTA and CDR2 FQGNSA. The CDR3 nucleotides are TGTGCCAGCAGCCCTCGCAATAGTATCTCTGGAAACACCATATATTTT. Translated, it gives CASSPRNSISGNTIYF.

The genes are TRBV19 and TRBJ1-2; 7 nucleotides line up with TRBD1. This CDR3 contains 16 residues. V lost 6 bases to trimming and J lost 5 bases; unmatched junction nucleotides: 15. The germline CDR1 and CDR2 sequences are LNHDA and SQIVND (reference sequence). The CDR3 DNA follows: TGTGCCAGTAGCCCTGAAGGTCCGACAGGGTTATATGGCTACACCTTC. Its translation: CASSPEGPTGLYGYTF.

This chain joins TRBV7-8 and TRBJ1-3, with 10 bases identical to TRBD1. The V gene's germline CDR1 is SGHVS and CDR2 FQNEAQ. The CDR3 runs 19 residues. The ends lost 1 base at V and 0 bases at J; junction bases unmatched: 9. CDR3 loop: CASSLVTRQGAISGNTIYF. The CDR3 coding sequence is TGTGCCAGCAGCTTAGTTACCCGACAGGGGGCTATCTCTGGAAACACCATATATTTT.

V and J are TRBV7-6 and TRBJ2-1; TRBD2 matches at 7 bases. The length of the CDR3 is 15 residues. CDR1 is SGHVS and CDR2 is FNYEAQ in the germline V gene. J lost 4 bases, V lost 5 bases, and 8 bases had no gene match. The CDR3 reads CASSPTSFGYNEQFF. The DNA of the CDR3 is TGTGCCAGCAGCCCGACTAGCTTCGGTTACAATGAGCAGTTCTTC.

This clone appeared once. This chain uses TRBV12-5 with TRBJ1-1; the match to TRBD1 covers 7 bases. The ends lost 2 bases at V and 4 bases at J; junction bases unmatched: 10. Germline loops: CDR1 LGHNT, CDR2 FRNRAP. The CDR3 is 16 amino acids. The CDR3 DNA sequence: TGTGCTAGTGGTTTGCCCCGAGACAGGGCTAGCACTGAAGCTTTCTTT. This gives the protein CASGLPRDRASTEAFF.

The sample holds one count of this clone. The chain recombines TRBV4-3 with TRBJ2-1, with a weak D call TRBD2 (7 bases). Trimming took 0 bases from V and 10 from J, leaving 13 bases between them. From germline, CDR1 is LGHNA and CDR2 YSLEER. The CDR3 totals 14 residues. Here the CDR3 reads CASSQDRGAQEQFF. DNA for the CDR3: TGCGCCAGCAGCCAAGATCGGGGGGCGCAGGAGCAGTTCTTC.

The chain links TRBV9 to TRBJ1-1, with 9 bases lining up with TRBD1. The junction had 7 bases not matched to a gene; V was cut back by 3 bases and J by 1 base. The CDR3 extends over 16 amino acids. Germline CDR1 and CDR2: SGDLS and YYNGEE. CDR3 sequence (DNA): TGTGCCAGCAGCGCCGGGACAGGGCGCGGGAACACTGAAGCTTTCTTT. Its protein product is CASSAGTGRGNTEAFF.

The chain carries TRBV18 and TRBJ2-7; D unclear. With 2 bases removed from V and 6 bases from J, the gap between germline ends came to 14 bases. The CDR3 totals 14 residues. Germline V gene data show CDR1 as KGHSH and CDR2 as LQKENI. The CDR3 spells CASSPKSAVSEQYF. The CDR3, as DNA: TGTGCCAGCTCACCAAAGAGTGCGGTCTCCGAGCAGTACTTC.

The J gene is TRBJ2-7, the V gene TRBV20-1; D might be TRBD2 (7 bases). The V gene's germline CDR1 is DFQATT and CDR2 SNEGSKA (reference sequence). Trimming shortened V by 3 bases and J by 3 bases, and 18 bases separated the two germline ends. CDR3 length equals 15 residues. This chain's CDR3 is CSASGPAGQFYEQYF. The CDR3 region has the DNA TGCAGTGCTAGTGGCCCAGCGGGACAATTCTACGAGCAGTACTTC.

The chain employs TRBV6-2 or TRBV6-3 and TRBJ2-7; 9 bases are a match to TRBD1. The CDR3 extends over 15 amino acids. CDR1 and CDR2 from the germline V gene are MNHEY and SVGEGT. J gave up 4 bases and V 0 bases, and 4 bases lay outside the gene matches. CDR3 in DNA: TGTGCCAGCAGTTACTCCGGGACAGGGAAGTACGAGCAGTACTTC. This sequence encodes CASSYSGTGKYEQYF.

This chain links TRBV15 with TRBJ1-4, with TRBD1 matching 8 bases. Germline V gene data show CDR1 as LNHNV and CDR2 as YYDKDF (reference sequence). V shed 1 base and J 7 bases; nucleotides not matched to a gene: 5. The CDR3 spans 15 residues. CDR3 in amino acids: CATSRVRGRGEKLFF. The CDR3 nucleotides read TGTGCCACCAGCAGAGTCAGGGGGCGCGGTGAAAAACTGTTTTTT.

The V and J genes are TRBV9 and TRBJ2-1, with 12 bases matching TRBD2. Unmatched junction bases numbered 5, after V lost 5 bases and J lost 2 bases. This CDR3 has 16 residues. Germline V lookup: CDR1 SGDLS, CDR2 YYNGEE. The CDR3: CASSSSGRGTYNEQFF. In nucleotides, the CDR3 is TGTGCCAGCAGTTCTAGCGGGAGGGGTACCTACAATGAGCAGTTCTTC. Based on the CDR3 plus reference TRBV9 and TRBJ2-1, the full variable domain is DSGVTQTPKHLITATGQRVTLRCSPRSGDLSVYWYQQSLDQGLQFLIQYYNGEERAKGNILERFSAQQFPDLHSELNLSSLELGDSALYFCASSSSGRGTYNEQFFGPGTRLTVL.

The chain recombines TRBV3-1 (or the pseudogene TRBV3-2) with TRBJ2-1; 7 nucleotides line up with TRBD1. CDR1 and CDR2 from the germline V gene are LGHDT and YNNKEL (reference sequence). The V and J ends lost 4 bases and 1 base, in that order; junction bases with no gene match: 10. The CDR3 loop spans 17 amino acids. The CDR3 reads CASSRHRGDRSYNEQFF. Written as DNA, the CDR3 is TGTGCCAGCAGCCGCCACAGGGGAGATAGGTCCTACAATGAGCAGTTCTTC.